This T cell receptor beta chain comes out of a study of blood T cell repertoires in COVID-19. Background on the study: The United States, Italy and Spain supplied acute and convalescent COVID-19 samples. T cells, B-cell-depleted T cells, or PBMCs provided the cDNA or gDNA that served as material.

The data were produced by immunoSEQ multiplex PCR, yet TCRdb's version contains in-frame clones alone and is incomplete. Of 350,000 to 550,000 clones listed, nearly 90% were seen once; the top ten hold just under 2%. This study enrolled people aged about 18 to 100 from roughly 22 US geographic areas. Participant-reported clinical history was the basis for cohort assignment. V dropped 6 bases and J dropped 8; count of bases not matched to a gene: 6. The germline V gene has CDR1 MDHEN and CDR2 SYDVKM. The CDR3 extends over 13 amino acids. The clonotype originates from a woman in her late teens or twenties with acute COVID-19. Sequenced sample: PBMCs or T cells enriched from blood (not recorded which). This rearrangement joins TRBV28 to TRBJ2-5, with TRBD1 identical over 10 bases. CDR3 protein: CASSPGQGITQYF. In nucleotides, the CDR3 is TGTGCCAGCAGCCCGGGACAGGGGATTACCCAGTACTTC.